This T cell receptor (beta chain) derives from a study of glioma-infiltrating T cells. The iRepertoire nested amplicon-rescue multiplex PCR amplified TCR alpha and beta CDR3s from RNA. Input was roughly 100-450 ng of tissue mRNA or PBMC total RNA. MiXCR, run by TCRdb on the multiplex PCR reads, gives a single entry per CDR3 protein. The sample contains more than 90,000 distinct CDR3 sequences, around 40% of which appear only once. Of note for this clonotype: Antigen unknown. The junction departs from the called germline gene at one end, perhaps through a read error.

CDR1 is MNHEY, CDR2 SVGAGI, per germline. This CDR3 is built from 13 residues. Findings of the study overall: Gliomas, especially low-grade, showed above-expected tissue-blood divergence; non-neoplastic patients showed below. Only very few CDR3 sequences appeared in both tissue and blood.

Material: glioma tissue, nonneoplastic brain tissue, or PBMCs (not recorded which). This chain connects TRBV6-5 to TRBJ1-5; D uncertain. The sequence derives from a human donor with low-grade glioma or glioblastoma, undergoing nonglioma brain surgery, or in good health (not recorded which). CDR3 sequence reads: CASSFLEVQPQHF. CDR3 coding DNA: TGTGCCAGCAGTTTTTTGGAGGTTCAGCCCCAGCATTTC.